The subject of this entry is one T cell receptor (beta chain). Its antigen is unidentified. Donors consisted of healthy bone marrow donors. It was with 60 Vbeta and 13 Jbeta primers that the PCR ran. The assay was immunoSEQ multiplex PCR, and TCRdb's table has in-frame clones only and misses some. The repertoire table contains around 100,000 clones. These data belong to a study of cytomegalovirus exposure and HLA in healthy donors. Study background: The study's early data release held approximately 91 million unique TCRs from HLA-typed donors. Study results and caveats: Associated with cytomegalovirus, according to the listing, were around 160 TCR beta chains. A missense DCLRE1C variant was associated with V- and J-gene trimming of TCR beta chains in a later analysis, and an independent cohort replicated the association.

Germline V gene lookup returns CDR1 LNHNV and CDR2 YYDKDF (reference sequence). The CDR3 is 15 residues long. The ends were cut back, 0 bases at V and 4 bases at J, with 11 bases in the middle. The genes are TRBV15 and TRBJ2-3, with TRBD1 as a possible D gene (5 bases). Sequences were obtained from PBMCs. The sequence was obtained from a man aged 25-45 years in good health and CMV-seronegative. CDR3 in DNA: TGTGCCACCAGCAGAGATGGGCAGGGATCAGATACGCAGTATTTT. Residues: CATSRDGQGSDTQYF.